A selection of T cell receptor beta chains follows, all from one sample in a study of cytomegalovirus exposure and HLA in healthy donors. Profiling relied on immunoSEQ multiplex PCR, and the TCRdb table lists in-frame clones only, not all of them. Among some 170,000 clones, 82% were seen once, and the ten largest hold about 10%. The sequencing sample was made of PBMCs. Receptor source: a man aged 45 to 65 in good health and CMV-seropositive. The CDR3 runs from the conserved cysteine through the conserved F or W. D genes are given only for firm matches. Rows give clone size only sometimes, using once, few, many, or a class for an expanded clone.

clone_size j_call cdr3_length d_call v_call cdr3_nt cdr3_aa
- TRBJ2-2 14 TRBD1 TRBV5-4 TGTGCCAGCAGCTCGGGACAGGGAACCGGGGAGCTGTTTTTT CASSSGQGTGELFF
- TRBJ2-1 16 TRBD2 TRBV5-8 TGTGCCAGCAGCTCCAACCGACTAGCGGTTTACAATGAGCAGTTCTTC CASSSNRLAVYNEQFF
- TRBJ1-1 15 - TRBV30 TGTGCCTGGAGTGTACTCCTTACGGGAGACACTGAAGCTTTCTTT CAWSVLLTGDTEAFF
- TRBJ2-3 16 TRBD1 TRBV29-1 TGCAGCGTTGACCTAAGCAACAGGGGGAAGACGGATACGCAGTATTTT CSVDLSNRGKTDTQYF
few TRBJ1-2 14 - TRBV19 TGTGCCAGTAGGTTACAGGGCTTCGAGTATGGCTACACCTTC CASRLQGFEYGYTF
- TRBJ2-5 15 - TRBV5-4 TGTGCCAGCAGCTCTGAGAGTACTTCGGGAGAGACCCAGTACTTC CASSSESTSGETQYF
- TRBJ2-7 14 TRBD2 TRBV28 TGTGCCAGCGGTACTAGCGGAGGCTCGTACGAGCAGTACTTC CASGTSGGSYEQYF
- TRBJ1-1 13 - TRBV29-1 TGCAGCGTTCAAGGAGGGCTGAACACTGAAGCTTTCTTT CSVQGGLNTEAFF
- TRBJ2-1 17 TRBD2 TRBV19 TGTGCCAGTAGTCCCGTTTCACTAGCGGCAATTTCGAATGAGCAGTTCTTC CASSPVSLAAISNEQFF
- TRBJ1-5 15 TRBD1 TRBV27 TGTGCCAGCAGTTGGACAGGGGGAGCGGGTCAGCCCCAGCATTTT CASSWTGGAGQPQHF
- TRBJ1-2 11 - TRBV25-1 TGTGCCAGCAGTATACTAGGAGGCTACACCTTC CASSILGGYTF
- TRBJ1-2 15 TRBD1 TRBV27 TGTGCCAGCAGTCCACTGACAGGGAGTGACTATGGCTACACCTTC CASSPLTGSDYGYTF
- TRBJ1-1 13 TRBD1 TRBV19 TGTGCCAGTAGCAAGACAGGGAGCGCTGAAGCTTTCTTT CASSKTGSAEAFF
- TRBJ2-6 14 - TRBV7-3 TGTGCCAGCAGCCGGGTCCCCGGGGCCAACGTCCTGACTTTC CASSRVPGANVLTF
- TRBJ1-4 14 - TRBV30 TGTGCCTGCAATGAGGGCAGTTTCGACGAAAAACTGTTTTTT CACNEGSFDEKLFF